These T cell receptor beta chains were read from a single sample in a study of T cells in Graves' hyperthyroidism and ophthalmopathy. From the multiplex PCR reads, TCRdb called clonotypes with MiXCR, one entry per CDR3 protein. The sample has around 600,000 distinct CDR3 sequences; around 14% are singletons. The material sequenced was blood. Source of these receptors: a woman in her twenties or thirties with Graves' hyperthyroidism. Both conserved end residues are part of each CDR3. The order of the fields is V gene, D gene, J gene, CDR3 protein. The D gene is left open where the match is weak.

v_gene: TRBV6-1; d_gene: TRBD1; j_gene: TRBJ2-3; CDR3aa: CASSEAGQGFADTQYF
v_gene: TRBV7-9; d_gene: TRBD2; j_gene: TRBJ2-3; CDR3aa: CASSFKRPGTSGRLGTDTQYF
v_gene: TRBV7-2; d_gene: -; j_gene: TRBJ1-1; CDR3aa: CASSLSAGVQPEAFF
v_gene: TRBV12-3/TRBV12-4; d_gene: -; j_gene: TRBJ1-1; CDR3aa: CASSRFRNTEAFF
v_gene: TRBV7-9; d_gene: TRBD2; j_gene: TRBJ2-5; CDR3aa: CASVLAGQETQYF
v_gene: TRBV7-3; d_gene: -; j_gene: TRBJ2-1; CDR3aa: CASSLSGGRYNEQFF
v_gene: TRBV27; d_gene: -; j_gene: TRBJ1-5; CDR3aa: CASSLGRGAHQPQHF
v_gene: TRBV9; d_gene: TRBD1; j_gene: TRBJ2-3; CDR3aa: CASSPRTGLTDTQYF
v_gene: TRBV24-1; d_gene: -; j_gene: TRBJ2-2; CDR3aa: CATSDRVGAGTGELFF
v_gene: TRBV6-9; d_gene: TRBD2; j_gene: TRBJ2-3; CDR3aa: CASSYGRGVSTDTQYF
v_gene: TRBV14; d_gene: -; j_gene: TRBJ1-1; CDR3aa: CASSQRSGAVYTEAFF
v_gene: TRBV13; d_gene: TRBD1; j_gene: TRBJ1-1; CDR3aa: CASSFFTGGTEAFF
v_gene: TRBV9; d_gene: TRBD1; j_gene: TRBJ1-6; CDR3aa: CASSVATGVGSPLHF
v_gene: TRBV20-1; d_gene: TRBD2; j_gene: TRBJ2-5; CDR3aa: CSARSLAGAAQTQYF
v_gene: TRBV7-2; d_gene: -; j_gene: TRBJ1-1; CDR3aa: CASSLGALTEAFF
v_gene: TRBV27; d_gene: TRBD2; j_gene: TRBJ2-3; CDR3aa: CASSLSLAVADTQYF
v_gene: TRBV20-1; d_gene: -; j_gene: TRBJ1-1; CDR3aa: CSARDQDGEGYPNTEAFF
v_gene: TRBV12-3/TRBV12-4; d_gene: TRBD1; j_gene: TRBJ1-1; CDR3aa: CASRYGWGQLNTEAFF
v_gene: TRBV4-3; d_gene: TRBD1; j_gene: TRBJ1-4; CDR3aa: CASSQDSRGREKLFF
v_gene: TRBV24-1; d_gene: TRBD1; j_gene: TRBJ2-2; CDR3aa: CATSDSGQGGHGELFF
v_gene: TRBV28; d_gene: -; j_gene: TRBJ2-5; CDR3aa: CASSYSREEETQYF
v_gene: TRBV12-3/TRBV12-4; d_gene: -; j_gene: TRBJ1-3; CDR3aa: CASSPYGNTIYF
v_gene: TRBV7-2; d_gene: -; j_gene: TRBJ2-5; CDR3aa: CASSLVPAQGETQYF
v_gene: TRBV28; d_gene: -; j_gene: TRBJ1-4; CDR3aa: CASSLLVGAPYNEKLFF
v_gene: TRBV11-3; d_gene: -; j_gene: TRBJ2-1; CDR3aa: CASSLGSTSSYNEQFF
v_gene: TRBV10-2; d_gene: TRBD1; j_gene: TRBJ2-7; CDR3aa: CASSEWTPGTGMVYEQYF
v_gene: TRBV7-9; d_gene: TRBD1; j_gene: TRBJ2-1; CDR3aa: CASKPGQVEQFF
v_gene: TRBV10-3; d_gene: TRBD2; j_gene: TRBJ2-1; CDR3aa: CAMAQTSGSSLSYNEQFF
v_gene: TRBV2; d_gene: -; j_gene: TRBJ1-1; CDR3aa: CASSESLIRFTEAFF
v_gene: TRBV7-9; d_gene: -; j_gene: TRBJ2-5; CDR3aa: CASSPTEETQYF
v_gene: TRBV2; d_gene: -; j_gene: TRBJ2-1; CDR3aa: CAIIGPETYNEQFF
v_gene: TRBV12-5; d_gene: -; j_gene: TRBJ1-1; CDR3aa: CASGLGGRTEAFF
v_gene: TRBV3-1; d_gene: -; j_gene: TRBJ1-2; CDR3aa: CASSPSIEFYGYTF
v_gene: TRBV20-1; d_gene: -; j_gene: TRBJ2-3; CDR3aa: CSAPRLGNRSTQYF
v_gene: TRBV5-1; d_gene: -; j_gene: TRBJ2-7; CDR3aa: CASSNPDSSTYEQYF
v_gene: TRBV5-4; d_gene: TRBD2; j_gene: TRBJ2-7; CDR3aa: CASSLRAGGSEQYF
v_gene: TRBV19; d_gene: TRBD2; j_gene: TRBJ2-2; CDR3aa: CASTLAGRDGELFF
v_gene: TRBV9; d_gene: -; j_gene: TRBJ1-1; CDR3aa: CASSVGRVETEAFF
v_gene: TRBV5-4; d_gene: TRBD1; j_gene: TRBJ2-2; CDR3aa: CASSSGTGEIGGELFF
v_gene: TRBV5-1; d_gene: TRBD1; j_gene: TRBJ2-7; CDR3aa: CASSPQGAWAYEQYF
v_gene: TRBV2; d_gene: -; j_gene: TRBJ1-2; CDR3aa: CASSGGGGYTF
v_gene: TRBV11-2; d_gene: TRBD1; j_gene: TRBJ1-6; CDR3aa: CASSLSAGGSPLHF